The rows below give T cell receptor beta chains drawn from one sample of a study of CD8+CD57+ T cells in acquired aplastic anemia. A single record per CDR3 protein comes from TCRdb applying MiXCR to the reads. Among around 430,000 distinct CDR3 sequences, around 33% were seen once, and the ten largest hold 0.7% to 1%. The sequencing input was sorted CD4+, CD8+, or CD8+CD57+ T cells (not recorded which) from PBMCs. The receptors were sampled from a human donor with aplastic anemia. Each CDR3 is given with its conserved first and last residue. Each record gives: J gene, V gene, CDR3 length, D gene, clone size, CDR3 protein, CDR3 DNA. A D gene is named only where the DNA matches it firmly. Size is omitted from some rows. Given values are once, few, many or a class for expanded clones.

>TRBJ2-3|TRBV12-3/TRBV12-4|14|TRBD2|few
CASSFSGGRATQYF
TGTGCCAGCAGTTTTTCGGGCGGGAGAGCTACGCAGTATTTT
>TRBJ2-7|TRBV5-1|15|TRBD2|NA
CASSLLAGSSEGQYF
TGCGCCAGCAGCCTGCTAGCGGGGTCGTCGGAAGGGCAGTACTTC
>TRBJ2-7|TRBV14|12|NA|many
CASSQRQAKQYF
TGTGCCAGCAGCCAACGACAGGCGAAGCAGTACTTC
>TRBJ2-1|TRBV7-3|16|NA|many
CASSPLAAGTSHEQFF
TGTGCCAGCAGCCCATTAGCGGCGGGCACGTCCCATGAGCAGTTCTTC
>TRBJ2-3|TRBV24-1|15|NA|many
CATSDSTDLTDTQYF
TGTGCCACCAGTGATTCTACCGATCTCACAGATACGCAGTATTTT
>TRBJ2-3|TRBV6-2/TRBV6-3|20|TRBD1|NA
CASSYTHPGQGPSSTDTQYF
TGTGCCAGCAGTTACACCCATCCGGGACAGGGGCCCTCTAGCACAGATACGCAGTATTTT
>TRBJ1-2|TRBV28|14|NA|once
CASTEASRVGGYTF
TGTGCCAGCACCGAAGCGAGCAGGGTGGGTGGCTACACCTTC
>TRBJ1-6|TRBV6-1|17|TRBD1|few
CASSDRDRVSYNSPLHF
TGTGCCAGCAGTGATCGGGACAGGGTCTCCTATAATTCACCCCTCCACTTT
>TRBJ2-3|TRBV12-3/TRBV12-4|13|NA|NA
CASSFQSPDTQYF
TGTGCCAGCAGTTTTCAGTCCCCAGATACGCAGTATTTT
>TRBJ2-7|TRBV6-1|14|NA|few
CASSEQGSSYEQYF
TGTGCCAGCAGTGAACAGGGGAGCTCCTACGAGCAGTACTTC
>TRBJ2-7|TRBV20-1|12|NA|many
CSARLVSYEQYF
TGCAGTGCTAGACTAGTCTCCTACGAGCAGTACTTC
>TRBJ1-2|TRBV2|13|NA|NA
CASSEVGDNGYTF
TGTGCCAGCAGTGAAGTGGGGGATAATGGCTACACCTTC
>TRBJ2-2|TRBV7-3|15|NA|NA
CASSWSGSNTGELFF
TGTGCCAGCAGCTGGAGCGGTTCGAACACCGGGGAGCTGTTTTTT
>TRBJ2-5|TRBV15|14|NA|many
CATSRVWGAETQYF
TGTGCCACCAGCAGAGTGTGGGGGGCGGAGACCCAGTACTTC
>TRBJ2-7|TRBV7-2|13|TRBD2|many
CASSLNQRGQEYF
TGTGCCAGCAGCTTAAATCAGCGGGGCCAGGAGTACTTC
>TRBJ2-5|TRBV13|13|NA|few
CASSSTLTAVVHF
TGTGCCAGCAGCTCAACTTTGACAGCCGTAGTTCACTTC
>TRBJ2-1|TRBV2|14|TRBD2|many
CASMREAWYNEQFF
TGTGCCAGCATGCGGGAGGCTTGGTACAATGAGCAGTTCTTC
>TRBJ2-1|TRBV12-3/TRBV12-4|15|TRBD2|few
CASSRGTSSVDEQFF
TGTGCCAGCTCGCGGGGGACTAGCTCGGTTGATGAGCAGTTCTTC
>TRBJ2-7|TRBV10-3|14|TRBD2|few
CASSERGRVYEQYF
TGTGCCAGCAGCGAACGGGGGAGGGTCTACGAGCAGTACTTC
>TRBJ1-3|TRBV9|17|TRBD1|NA
CASSVYEGARKRNTIYF
TGTGCCAGCAGCGTTTATGAGGGGGCTAGGAAAAGAAACACCATATATTTT
>TRBJ2-5|TRBV7-9|13|NA|NA
CASSRRGVETQYF
TGTGCCAGCAGCCGACGCGGGGTGGAGACCCAGTACTTC
>TRBJ1-3|TRBV29-1|12|NA|NA
CSGRLSGNTIYF
TGCAGCGGTAGGCTATCTGGAAACACCATATATTTT
>TRBJ1-5|TRBV25-1|13|NA|NA
CASSLRGIYPQHF
TGTGCCAGCAGTCTCCGGGGGATTTATCCCCAGCATTTT
>TRBJ2-3|TRBV18|16|TRBD2|NA
CASSLIAGGQTDTQYF
TGTGCCAGCTCACTTATAGCGGGAGGGCAGACAGATACGCAGTATTTT
>TRBJ1-1|TRBV19|16|NA|few
CASSIEGPPRGTEAFF
TGTGCCAGTAGTATAGAGGGCCCGCCAAGGGGCACTGAAGCTTTCTTT
>TRBJ2-7|TRBV9|14|NA|NA
CASSVDWASYEQYF
TGTGCCAGCAGCGTAGATTGGGCCTCCTACGAGCAGTACTTC
>TRBJ2-7|TRBV2|14|NA|NA
CASSFREISYEQYF
TGTGCCAGCAGTTTCAGGGAGATCTCCTACGAGCAGTACTTC
>TRBJ2-1|TRBV29-1|13|TRBD2|NA
CSVASGGAREQFF
TGCAGCGTTGCTAGCGGGGGGGCCAGGGAGCAGTTCTTC
>TRBJ1-2|TRBV5-1|18|NA|NA
CASSLVVRGGSVYYGYTF
TGCGCCAGCAGCTTGGTTGTCAGGGGAGGTAGCGTATACTATGGCTACACCTTC
>TRBJ1-2|TRBV24-1|13|NA|many
CATSDRSGTEATF
TGTGCCACCAGTGACCGTTCCGGGACCGAGGCCACCTTC
>TRBJ1-6|TRBV28|16|TRBD1|few
CASSSLRGPANSPLHF
TGTGCCAGCAGTTCCCTCAGGGGGCCTGCGAATTCACCCCTCCACTTT
>TRBJ1-2|TRBV25-1|13|TRBD1|few
CASSARDRGPYTF
TGTGCCAGCAGTGCCCGGGACAGGGGGCCCTACACCTTC
>TRBJ2-2|TRBV9|16|TRBD2|NA
CASSVALAGAGGELFF
TGTGCCAGCAGCGTAGCACTAGCGGGAGCAGGCGGGGAGCTGTTTTTT
>TRBJ2-3|TRBV9|15|NA|many
CASSVGGSGTDTQYF
TGTGCCAGCAGCGTCGGGGGCTCGGGCACAGATACGCAGTATTTT
>TRBJ2-2|TRBV20-1|12|TRBD1|NA
CSASRGTGELFF
TGCAGTGCTAGCAGGGGGACCGGGGAGCTGTTTTTT
>TRBJ2-1|TRBV7-9|10|NA|many
CATPANEQFF
TGTGCCACCCCAGCTAATGAGCAGTTCTTC
>TRBJ1-5|TRBV4-2|15|NA|NA
CASSQDYWGNQPQHF
TGTGCCAGCAGCCAAGATTATTGGGGTAATCAGCCCCAGCATTTT
>TRBJ2-7|TRBV12-3/TRBV12-4|14|NA|NA
CASNSRDGDYEQYF
TGTGCCAGCAACTCTAGGGACGGCGACTACGAGCAGTACTTC
>TRBJ2-1|TRBV10-3|13|NA|many
CAIRNSEYNEQFF
TGTGCCATCAGGAATAGCGAATACAATGAGCAGTTCTTC
>TRBJ2-1|TRBV9|16|NA|NA
CASSVTSDHTYNEQFF
TGTGCCAGCAGCGTAACCAGCGATCATACCTACAATGAGCAGTTCTTC
>TRBJ2-2|TRBV24-1|19|TRBD2|NA
CATSDFTRTSGRGTGELFF
TGTGCCACCAGTGATTTTACCAGGACTAGCGGGAGAGGTACCGGGGAGCTGTTTTTT
>TRBJ1-6|TRBV2|15|NA|once
CASSPSEASNSPLHF
TGTGCCAGCTCCCCATCGGAGGCTAGCAATTCACCCCTCCACTTT
>TRBJ1-5|TRBV7-6|13|TRBD1|many
CASSSTGVSPQHF
TGTGCCAGCAGCTCCACAGGGGTTTCGCCCCAGCATTTT
>TRBJ1-2|TRBV29-1|10|NA|NA
CSVLASGYTF
TGCAGCGTACTCGCGAGTGGCTACACCTTC
>TRBJ2-7|TRBV30|14|NA|few
CAWSVRREAYEQYF
TGTGCCTGGAGTGTACGCAGGGAGGCCTACGAGCAGTACTTC
>TRBJ1-1|TRBV29-1|13|TRBD1|few
CSVERGPNTEAFF
TGCAGCGTTGAGAGGGGGCCGAACACTGAAGCTTTCTTT
>TRBJ1-1|TRBV20-1|14|NA|few
CSARLPTGHTEAFF
TGCAGTGCTAGACTCCCGACGGGACACACTGAAGCTTTCTTT
>TRBJ2-2|TRBV5-2|16|NA|NA
CASSDADRGRTGELFF
TGTGCCAGCAGCGACGCGGACCGGGGTCGGACCGGGGAGCTGTTTTTT